Sequencing of this TCR beta chain was carried out in a study of shared clonotypes between healthy human individuals. Per the germline V gene, CDR1 is SGHNT and CDR2 is YYREEE (reference sequence). V shed 0 bases and J shed 6 bases, with 12 bases lying between them. This CDR3 is built from 15 residues. Overall study findings and caveats: Large depth notwithstanding, sorted-subset sequencing proved incomplete by rarefaction.

Deep-level running was used for the assay. The protocol was immunoSEQ multiplex PCR, while the TCRdb copy is restricted to in-frame clones and leaves out a portion. The sample gives about 1 million clones, about 80% of which show up once; about 1.5% is in the top ten. To note about this clone: Its target is unknown.

The receptor comes from a man in his late teens or twenties in good health. Input material: memory CD4+ T cells sorted from blood. As for subset: CD45RA-negative fraction. The rearrangement joins TRBV5-4 to TRBJ2-2; D is unclear. CDR3 protein: CASSLGLDYSGELFF. The CDR3 coding sequence is TGTGCCAGCAGCTTGGGCCTAGATTACTCCGGGGAGCTGTTTTTT.